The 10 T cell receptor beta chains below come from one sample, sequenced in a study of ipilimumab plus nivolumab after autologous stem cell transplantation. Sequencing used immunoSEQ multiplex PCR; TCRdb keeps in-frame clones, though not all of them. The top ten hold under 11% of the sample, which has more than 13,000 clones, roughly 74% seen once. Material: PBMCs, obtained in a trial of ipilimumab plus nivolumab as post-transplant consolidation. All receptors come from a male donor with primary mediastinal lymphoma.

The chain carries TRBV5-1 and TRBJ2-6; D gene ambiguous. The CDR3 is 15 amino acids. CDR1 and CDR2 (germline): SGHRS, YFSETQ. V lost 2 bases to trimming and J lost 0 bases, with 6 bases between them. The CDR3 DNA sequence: TGCGCCAGCAGCTTCGACATCTCTGGGGCCAACGTCCTGACTTTC. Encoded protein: CASSFDISGANVLTF. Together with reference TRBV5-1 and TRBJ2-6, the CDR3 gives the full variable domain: KAGVTQTPRYLIKTRGQQVTLSCSPISGHRSVSWYQQTPGQGLQFLFEYFSETQRNKGNFPGRFSGRQFSNSRSEMNVSTLELGDSALYLCASSFDISGANVLTFGAGSRLTVL.

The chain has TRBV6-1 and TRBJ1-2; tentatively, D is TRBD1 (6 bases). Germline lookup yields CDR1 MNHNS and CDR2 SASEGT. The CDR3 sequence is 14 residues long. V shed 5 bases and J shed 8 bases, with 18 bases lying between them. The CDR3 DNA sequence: TGTGCCAGCAGTCAAGGGGGGGGCGCCGGGGGCTACACCTTC. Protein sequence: CASSQGGGAGGYTF.

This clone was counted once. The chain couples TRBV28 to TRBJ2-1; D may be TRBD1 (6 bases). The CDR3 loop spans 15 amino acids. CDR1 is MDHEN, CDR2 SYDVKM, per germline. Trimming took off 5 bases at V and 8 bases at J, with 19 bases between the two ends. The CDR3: CASSKLSGPGDEQFF. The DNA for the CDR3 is TGTGCCAGCAGTAAACTCAGCGGTCCAGGGGATGAGCAGTTCTTC.

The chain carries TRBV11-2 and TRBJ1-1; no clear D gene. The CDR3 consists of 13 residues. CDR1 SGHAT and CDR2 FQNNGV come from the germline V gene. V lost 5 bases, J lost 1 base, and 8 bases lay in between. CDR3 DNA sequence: TGTGCCAGCAGCGGGCGAGGGAACACTGAAGCTTTCTTT. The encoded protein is CASSGRGNTEAFF. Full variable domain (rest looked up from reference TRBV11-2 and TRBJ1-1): EAGVAQSPRYKIIEKRQSVAFWCNPISGHATLYWYQQILGQGPKLLIQFQNNGVVDDSQLPKDRFSAERLKGVDSTLKIQPAKLEDSAVYLCASSGRGNTEAFFGQGTRLTVV.

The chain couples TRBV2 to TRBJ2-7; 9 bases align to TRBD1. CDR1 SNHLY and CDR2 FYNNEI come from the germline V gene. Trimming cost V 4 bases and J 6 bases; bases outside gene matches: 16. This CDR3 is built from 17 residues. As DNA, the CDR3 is TGTGCCAGCAGTGTTCCGGACAGGGGCCAATGGGGGGTCGAGCAGTACTTC. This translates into CASSVPDRGQWGVEQYF.

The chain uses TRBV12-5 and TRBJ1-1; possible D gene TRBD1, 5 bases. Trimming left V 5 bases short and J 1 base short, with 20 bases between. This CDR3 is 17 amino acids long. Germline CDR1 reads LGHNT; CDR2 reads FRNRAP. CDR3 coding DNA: TGTGCTAGTGGTCCATCGCCTGGGGGGAGCTCGAACACTGAAGCTTTCTTT. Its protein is CASGPSPGGSSNTEAFF. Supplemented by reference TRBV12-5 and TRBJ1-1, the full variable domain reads DARVTQTPRHKVTEMGQEVTMRCQPILGHNTVFWYRQTMMQGLELLAYFRNRAPLDDSGMPKDRFSAEMPDATLATLKIQPSEPRDSAVYFCASGPSPGGSSNTEAFFGQGTRLTVV.

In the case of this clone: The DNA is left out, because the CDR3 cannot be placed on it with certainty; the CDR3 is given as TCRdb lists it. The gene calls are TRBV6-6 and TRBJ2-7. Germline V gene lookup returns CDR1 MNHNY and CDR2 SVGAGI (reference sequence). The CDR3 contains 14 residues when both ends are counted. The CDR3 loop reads CASSSSGRGYEQYF.

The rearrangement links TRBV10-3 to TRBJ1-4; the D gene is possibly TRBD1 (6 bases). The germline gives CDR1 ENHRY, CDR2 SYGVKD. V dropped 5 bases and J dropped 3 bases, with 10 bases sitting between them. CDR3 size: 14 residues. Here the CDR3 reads CAISSGTSNEKLFF. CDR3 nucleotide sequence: TGTGCCATCAGTAGTGGGACATCTAATGAAAAACTGTTTTTT.

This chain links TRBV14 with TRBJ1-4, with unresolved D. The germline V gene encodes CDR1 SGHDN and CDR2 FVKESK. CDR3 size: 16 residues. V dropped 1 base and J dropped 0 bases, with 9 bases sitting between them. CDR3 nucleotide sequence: TGTGCCAGCAGCCAAGGAGGCCGTGCAACTAATGAAAAACTGTTTTTT. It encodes CASSQGGRATNEKLFF.

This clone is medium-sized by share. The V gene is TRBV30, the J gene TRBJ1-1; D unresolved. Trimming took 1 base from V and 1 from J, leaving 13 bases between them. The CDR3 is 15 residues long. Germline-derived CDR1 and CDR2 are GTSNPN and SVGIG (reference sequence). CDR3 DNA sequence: TGTGCCTGGAGTGCCTTATACGGGTCGAACACTGAAGCTTTCTTT. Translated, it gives CAWSALYGSNTEAFF.